The entry below describes one T cell receptor (beta chain). This specimen belongs to a study of blood T cell repertoires in COVID-19. On the study more broadly: Samples representing acute and convalescent COVID-19 were sourced from the United States, Italy and Spain. Sources were T cells, B-cell-depleted T cells, or PBMCs; the material itself was cDNA or gDNA.

Authors' processing steps: Estimates of nucleated cell counts were drawn from the amplification of reference gene primers. Sequencing used immunoSEQ multiplex PCR; TCRdb keeps in-frame clones, though not all of them. V, J and clone size derive from that table, while D and trimming were established from the DNA sequence. The sample contains roughly 170,000 clones, around nine tenths of which appear only once. The V gene's germline CDR1 is SGHDN and CDR2 FVKESK. The CDR3 contains 15 residues. The J segment lost 6 bases and the V segment lost 0 bases, leaving 4 bases of the junction unmatched. This TCR was sampled from a middle-aged man with active or convalescent COVID-19. The sequenced material came from peripheral blood. The rearrangement links TRBV14 to TRBJ2-7; TRBD1 matches at 11 bases. CDR3 protein: CASSQDWTGGREQYF. For the CDR3, the DNA is TGTGCCAGCAGCCAAGATTGGACAGGGGGCCGCGAGCAGTACTTC.